The rows below give T cell receptor beta chains drawn from one sample of a study of cytomegalovirus exposure and HLA in healthy donors. Method: immunoSEQ multiplex PCR; TCRdb's copy keeps in-frame clones and lacks some. Among approximately 130,000 clones, 70% to 85% were seen once, and the ten largest hold roughly 2%. The sequenced sample was PBMCs. These receptors were taken from a man between 18 and 29 years old in good health and CMV-seronegative. Each CDR3 is given with its conserved first and last residue. A D gene is named only where the DNA matches it firmly. Some rows have no size entry. The others give once, few or many, or a class for an expanded clone.

cdr3_length: 14
v_call: TRBV27
d_call: NA
j_call: TRBJ1-2
clone_size: NA
cdr3_aa: CASSMMGVASGYTF
cdr3_nt: TGTGCCAGCAGTATGATGGGAGTAGCCAGTGGCTACACCTTC

cdr3_length: 13
v_call: TRBV7-2
d_call: NA
j_call: TRBJ1-1
clone_size: NA
cdr3_aa: CASRNRMNTEAFF
cdr3_nt: TGTGCCAGCAGGAACAGGATGAACACTGAAGCTTTCTTT

cdr3_length: 14
v_call: TRBV5-1
d_call: NA
j_call: TRBJ2-2
clone_size: NA
cdr3_aa: CASSLGQNTGELFF
cdr3_nt: TGCGCCAGCAGCTTGGGGCAGAACACCGGGGAGCTGTTTTTT

cdr3_length: 15
v_call: TRBV6-5
d_call: TRBD1
j_call: TRBJ1-2
clone_size: NA
cdr3_aa: CASSRNRGGNYGYTF
cdr3_nt: TGTGCCAGCAGTCGGAACAGGGGTGGGAACTATGGCTACACCTTC

cdr3_length: 14
v_call: TRBV28
d_call: NA
j_call: TRBJ2-7
clone_size: few
cdr3_aa: CASKSTGSSYEQYF
cdr3_nt: TGTGCCAGCAAATCTACAGGGAGCTCCTACGAGCAGTACTTC

cdr3_length: 16
v_call: TRBV11-3
d_call: TRBD2
j_call: TRBJ2-3
clone_size: once
cdr3_aa: CASSLGLAGGTDTQYF
cdr3_nt: TGTGCCAGCAGCTTGGGACTAGCGGGGGGCACAGATACGCAGTATTTT

cdr3_length: 16
v_call: TRBV9
d_call: NA
j_call: TRBJ2-1
clone_size: NA
cdr3_aa: CASSVGWTVSYNEQFF
cdr3_nt: TGTGCCAGCAGCGTAGGATGGACTGTTTCCTACAATGAGCAGTTCTTC

cdr3_length: 13
v_call: TRBV14
d_call: TRBD1
j_call: TRBJ2-5
clone_size: NA
cdr3_aa: CASSPGTVHGQYF
cdr3_nt: TGTGCCAGCAGCCCTGGGACAGTTCACGGCCAGTACTTC

cdr3_length: 16
v_call: TRBV5-6
d_call: TRBD2
j_call: TRBJ2-5
clone_size: NA
cdr3_aa: CASSWGGERGGREQYF
cdr3_nt: TGTGCCAGCAGCTGGGGGGGGGAGCGGGGGGGCAGAGAGCAGTACTTC

cdr3_length: 14
v_call: TRBV6-1
d_call: TRBD1
j_call: TRBJ1-1
clone_size: NA
cdr3_aa: CASRGGAGHTEAFF
cdr3_nt: TGTGCCAGCAGAGGGGGCGCGGGTCACACTGAAGCTTTCTTT

cdr3_length: 11
v_call: TRBV14
d_call: NA
j_call: TRBJ1-2
clone_size: NA
cdr3_aa: CASSPGSGYTF
cdr3_nt: TGTGCCAGCAGCCCGGGGAGCGGCTACACCTTC

cdr3_length: 16
v_call: TRBV29-1
d_call: NA
j_call: TRBJ1-2
clone_size: NA
cdr3_aa: CSVEDPFRTATYGYTF
cdr3_nt: TGCAGCGTTGAAGATCCCTTTAGGACAGCTACCTATGGCTACACCTTC

cdr3_length: 15
v_call: TRBV4-1
d_call: NA
j_call: TRBJ1-6
clone_size: few
cdr3_aa: CASSQQVSYNSPLHF
cdr3_nt: TGCGCCAGCAGCCAACAGGTTTCCTATAATTCACCCCTCCACTTT

cdr3_length: 16
v_call: TRBV2
d_call: NA
j_call: TRBJ1-2
clone_size: NA
cdr3_aa: CASRQSSLASVYGYTF
cdr3_nt: TGTGCCAGCAGACAAAGCTCCCTAGCTAGTGTCTATGGCTACACCTTC

cdr3_length: 14
v_call: TRBV10-1
d_call: TRBD2
j_call: TRBJ2-1
clone_size: few
cdr3_aa: CASSPIGGGNEQFF
cdr3_nt: TGCGCCAGCAGCCCGATCGGGGGGGGCAATGAGCAGTTCTTC

cdr3_length: 14
v_call: TRBV27
d_call: TRBD1
j_call: TRBJ1-6
clone_size: NA
cdr3_aa: CASRWDRINSPLHF
cdr3_nt: TGTGCCAGCAGGTGGGACAGGATTAATTCACCCCTCCACTTT

cdr3_length: 14
v_call: TRBV9
d_call: TRBD1
j_call: TRBJ1-2
clone_size: NA
cdr3_aa: CASSVGGTGDGYTF
cdr3_nt: TGTGCCAGCAGCGTAGGGGGGACAGGGGACGGCTACACCTTC

cdr3_length: 15
v_call: TRBV2
d_call: NA
j_call: TRBJ2-3
clone_size: NA
cdr3_aa: CASSDGAGGTDTQYF
cdr3_nt: TGTGCCAGCAGTGACGGGGCAGGGGGCACAGATACGCAGTATTTT

cdr3_length: 14
v_call: TRBV6-1
d_call: NA
j_call: TRBJ1-2
clone_size: NA
cdr3_aa: CASSERQVNRGYTF
cdr3_nt: TGTGCCAGCAGTGAAAGACAGGTTAATAGAGGCTACACCTTC

cdr3_length: 13
v_call: TRBV13
d_call: NA
j_call: TRBJ1-2
clone_size: NA
cdr3_aa: CASRHTGNHGYTF
cdr3_nt: TGTGCCAGCAGACATACAGGGAACCATGGCTACACCTTC

cdr3_length: 16
v_call: TRBV7-8
d_call: TRBD1
j_call: TRBJ1-2
clone_size: NA
cdr3_aa: CASSWLPGQGTYGYTF
cdr3_nt: TGTGCCAGCAGCTGGCTGCCGGGACAGGGGACCTATGGCTACACCTTC

cdr3_length: 15
v_call: TRBV7-3
d_call: TRBD2
j_call: TRBJ2-7
clone_size: NA
cdr3_aa: CASSTSGGDAYEQYF
cdr3_nt: TGTGCCAGCAGCACCAGCGGGGGGGACGCCTACGAGCAGTACTTC

cdr3_length: 16
v_call: TRBV21-1
d_call: NA
j_call: TRBJ2-7
clone_size: once
cdr3_aa: CASSKALLQGSDEQYF
cdr3_nt: TGTGCCAGCAGCAAAGCGCTTTTGCAGGGATCGGACGAGCAGTACTTC

cdr3_length: 13
v_call: TRBV6-1
d_call: NA
j_call: TRBJ2-7
clone_size: NA
cdr3_aa: CASNQGYTYEQYF
cdr3_nt: TGTGCCAGCAACCAGGGGTACACCTACGAGCAGTACTTC

cdr3_length: 15
v_call: TRBV29-1
d_call: TRBD1
j_call: TRBJ1-2
clone_size: NA
cdr3_aa: CSVEVDFDRAYGYTF
cdr3_nt: TGCAGCGTTGAAGTGGATTTTGACAGGGCCTATGGCTACACCTTC

cdr3_length: 14
v_call: TRBV18
d_call: NA
j_call: TRBJ2-3
clone_size: once
cdr3_aa: CASSPPASTDTQYF
cdr3_nt: TGTGCCAGCTCACCCCCTGCGAGCACAGATACGCAGTATTTT

cdr3_length: 13
v_call: TRBV5-1
d_call: NA
j_call: TRBJ2-5
clone_size: NA
cdr3_aa: CVSSFGGGGTQYF
cdr3_nt: TGCGTCAGCAGCTTTGGAGGGGGGGGGACCCAGTACTTC

cdr3_length: 15
v_call: TRBV28
d_call: TRBD2
j_call: TRBJ2-1
clone_size: few
cdr3_aa: CASRNSGGINNEQFF
cdr3_nt: TGTGCCAGCAGGAATAGCGGGGGGATCAACAATGAGCAGTTCTTC

cdr3_length: 12
v_call: TRBV19
d_call: NA
j_call: TRBJ1-2
clone_size: NA
cdr3_aa: CARLSRDYGYTF
cdr3_nt: TGTGCCAGACTCTCTCGGGACTATGGCTACACCTTC

cdr3_length: 17
v_call: TRBV2
d_call: TRBD2
j_call: TRBJ2-7
clone_size: NA
cdr3_aa: CASSPTRTSGGPYEQYF
cdr3_nt: TGTGCCAGCAGTCCGACCCGGACTAGCGGGGGCCCCTACGAGCAGTACTTC

cdr3_length: 15
v_call: TRBV4-2
d_call: NA
j_call: TRBJ1-1
clone_size: NA
cdr3_aa: CASSQDSPRNTEAFF
cdr3_nt: TGTGCCAGCAGCCAAGATTCTCCGAGGAACACTGAAGCTTTCTTT

cdr3_length: 17
v_call: TRBV27
d_call: TRBD2
j_call: TRBJ2-2
clone_size: NA
cdr3_aa: CASRLTSGGARPGELFF
cdr3_nt: TGTGCCAGCAGATTGACTAGCGGGGGGGCCCGTCCCGGGGAGCTGTTTTTT

cdr3_length: 16
v_call: TRBV7-9
d_call: TRBD1
j_call: TRBJ1-2
clone_size: NA
cdr3_aa: CASSSQPAGQGFSGTF
cdr3_nt: TGTGCCAGCAGCTCCCAGCCTGCGGGACAGGGTTTTTCGGGCACCTTC

cdr3_length: 15
v_call: TRBV6-1
d_call: NA
j_call: TRBJ1-2
clone_size: NA
cdr3_aa: CASSVHRDTNYGYTF
cdr3_nt: TGTGCCAGCAGTGTCCACAGGGATACCAACTATGGCTACACCTTC

cdr3_length: 13
v_call: TRBV7-9
d_call: TRBD2
j_call: TRBJ2-5
clone_size: NA
cdr3_aa: CASSLGGEETQYF
cdr3_nt: TGTGCCAGCAGCTTGGGGGGGGAAGAGACCCAGTACTTC